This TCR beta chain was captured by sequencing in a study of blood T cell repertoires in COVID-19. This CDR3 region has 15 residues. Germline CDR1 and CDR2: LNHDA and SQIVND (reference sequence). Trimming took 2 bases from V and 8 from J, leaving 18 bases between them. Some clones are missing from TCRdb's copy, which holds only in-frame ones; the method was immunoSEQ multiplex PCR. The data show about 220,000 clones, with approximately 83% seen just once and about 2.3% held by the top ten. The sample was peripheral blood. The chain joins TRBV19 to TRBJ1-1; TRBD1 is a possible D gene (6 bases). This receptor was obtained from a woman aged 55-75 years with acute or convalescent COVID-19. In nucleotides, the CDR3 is TGTGCCAGTAGTATAAGGTCTACAGGGAAATACGAAGCTTTCTTT. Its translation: CASSIRSTGKYEAFF.